This TCR beta chain appears in the sequencing data of a study of cytomegalovirus exposure and HLA in healthy donors. General study points: An analysis was carried out at a later point. It showed that HLA-associated TCR beta chains were more clonally expanded than equally common non-associated chains. A likely sequencing artifact accounted for one observed cluster of highly shared sequence variants.

Primers included in the PCR were 60 Vbeta and 13 Jbeta primers. The data were produced by immunoSEQ multiplex PCR, yet TCRdb's version contains in-frame clones alone and is incomplete. Here the sample spans about 130,000 clones, 78% being singletons. For this clone: Its specificity is not known.

The CDR3 runs to 16 residues. CDR1 and CDR2 (germline): ENHRY, SYGVKD. Deletions cut 11 bases from V and 4 bases from J, with 25 bases between. Sample: PBMCs. The rearrangement joins TRBV10-3 to TRBJ2-3; D might be TRBD2 (6 bases). This TCR was sampled from a man younger than 45 in good health and CMV-seropositive. As DNA, the CDR3 is TGTGCCGCATGGCCAGGTAGACTAGAGCGTTCAGATACGCAGTATTTT. Its translation: CAAWPGRLERSDTQYF.